This TCR beta chain originates from a study of shared clonotypes between healthy human individuals (dated by TCRdb to the early 2020s). Study-wide context: The cohort comprised a couple of women and three men aged 18 to 49 years. Libraries were prepared and TCR repertoires were sequenced by different laboratories using diverse techniques, in order to increase sequencing depth and limit assay-specific biases. Leukapheresis yielded between about 0.9 and 9.5 billion PBMCs per donor. To estimate repertoire size and how much clonotypes are shared between individuals, the study performed deep sequencing of blood TCR repertoires from five healthy adults. For each donor, CD4 naive and CD4 memory were each given three plates, CD8 naive was given two plates, and CD8 memory was given one plate. The study at large found these results: Sharing across a few donors was observed for around 5% of naive CD4, under 4% of naive CD8, 2.3% of memory CD4, and around 0.42% of memory CD8 clonotypes. Clonotypes shared by all four sorted-subset donors showed higher generation probabilities than non-shared clonotypes. The genetic and exposure-history diversity represented was limited by the small number of donors. Naive subsets generally had larger estimated clonotype richness than memory subsets did. Sampling was restricted to blood, and TCR repertoires in tissue are likely to differ from TCR repertoires in blood. Based on pairwise subsampling, the degree of clonotype sharing among donors was expected to be affected by sequencing depth. Incomplete sequencing was indicated by rarefaction of sorted-subset datasets, despite the large sequencing depth.

A remark on this clone: Its recognized antigen is unknown. No clone much larger than this one lies a single base away; base qualities are absent.

Healthy HIV-negative adults with no recently reported acute infections or vaccinations were included as donors. All donors were Caucasian adults living in Nashville, Tennessee, USA. Magnetic negative selection was used to enrich CD4+ T cells, after which naive cells were positively selected on CD45RA and the negative fraction became the memory subset. After blood collection by leukapheresis, PBMCs were isolated using Ficoll-Histopaque density gradient centrifugation and then cryopreserved in the vapor phase of liquid nitrogen. Purity and quantity of every magnetically sorted T cell population were checked by analytical flow cytometry. From each sorted fraction, genomic DNA was isolated and quantified by UV absorbance on a Nanodrop 2000c. TCR CDR3 regions were amplified from genomic DNA by multiplex PCR using the deep immunoSEQ assay. Genomic DNA extracted from each cell subset was distributed evenly over all wells of several immunoSEQ 96-well plates, and each plate served as one replicate. Each replicate PCR for sorted subsets received about 220 ng genomic DNA, equal to about 30,000 T cell genomes. Purified libraries were quantified with a Qubit 3.0 fluorometer, sized on a Bioanalyzer 2100, and re-quantified with the KAPA Library Quantification kit. Every immunoSEQ 96-well plate was sequenced on a dedicated single-read 150-cycle Illumina NextSeq 550 flow cell. The study's processing was this. The immunoSEQ output contained only junctional sequences without quality scores, so filtering could not match that applied to full-length reads. Sequences were annotated with PyIR, a Python wrapper for IgBLAST v1.9, using IMGT germline references to assign V/J genes and CDR3. Any read was removed if the V/J assignment was weak (E-value above 1e-6), the CDR3 was missing, or the read contained stop codons, out-of-frame junctions, or ambiguous translated residues. A V3J clonotype was defined by an identical inferred V gene, J gene, and CDR3 amino acid sequence. Percentage overlap between repertoires was calculated by dividing the number of shared unique clonotypes by the size of the smaller repertoire. Three approaches were used to assess repertoire richness: RTK rarefaction, the Chao1 estimator, and Recon v2.1 estimates of unobserved clonotypes. Generation probabilities for all TCRbeta clonotypes obtained by the gDNA method from several donors were computed using OLGA. TCRdb stores this immuneACCESS table with in-frame sequences only. Part of the clones is absent; in the studies checked, under half of the shortfall reflects unresolved V genes, and no reason is known for the rest. V, J and clone size are taken as reported in that table, and D and trimming were inferred from the DNA itself. This sample holds about 2 million clones; roughly 94% were observed only once. Jointly, the top ten make up 0.13% of the sample.

Counted from cysteine to phenylalanine, this CDR3 has 15 amino acids. The CDR3 DNA has 45 bases and is translated from base 1. CDR1 and CDR2, looked up from the germline V gene, are MDHEN and SYDVKM. At the junction V is shortened by 6 bases and J by 3 bases, with 18 bases in between. Sequenced sample: naive CD4+ T cells sorted from blood. According to the study, the label for this sample's cell subset or site signals: CD45RA+ positively selected. The rearrangement joined TRBV28 to TRBJ2-7; TRBD1 is possibly the D segment (6 matching bases). The source of this sequence is a man aged 18-30 years in good health. The CDR3 has the sequence CASSSPGTIGYEQYF. The nucleotides are TGTGCCAGCAGCTCACCCGGGACAATAGGCTACGAGCAGTACTTC.